These T cell receptor beta chains were read from a single sample in a study of T cell responses to AZD1222 COVID-19 vaccine. Sequenced by immunoSEQ multiplex PCR; TCRdb stores in-frame clones only, minus some. The sample records 80,000 to 90,000 clones, roughly 90% being singletons. The sequencing here drew on peripheral blood, taken on day 0 of MenACWY control vaccination. These receptors all come from an adult in good health. Each CDR3 is given with its conserved first and last residue. The order of the fields is D gene, V gene, clone size, J gene, CDR3 DNA, CDR3 protein. D genes are given only for firm matches. Part of the rows lack a size; the others show once, few, many or a class for expanded clones.

NA	TRBV14	NA	TRBJ1-1	TGTGCCAGCAGCCAAGTTTTTGACACTGAAGCTTTCTTT	CASSQVFDTEAFF
NA	TRBV7-9	NA	TRBJ2-1	TGTGCCAGCAGCTTATTCGACCTGCCCTACAATGAGCAGTTCTTC	CASSLFDLPYNEQFF
NA	TRBV7-2	NA	TRBJ2-3	TGTGCCAGCAGCTTAGGAACAGATACGCAGTATTTT	CASSLGTDTQYF
NA	TRBV28	once	TRBJ2-7	TGTGCCAGCACGGGACTCTCCTACGAGCAGTACTTC	CASTGLSYEQYF
NA	TRBV28	few	TRBJ2-7	TGTGCCAGCAGTTTGGGGGACTACGAGCAGTACTTC	CASSLGDYEQYF
NA	TRBV5-1	NA	TRBJ1-4	TGCGCCAGCAGCTTACAGATTCGGCAACCTAATGAAAAACTGTTTTTT	CASSLQIRQPNEKLFF
NA	TRBV9	NA	TRBJ1-1	TGTGCCAGCCACCCTATCGGGACTGAAGCTTTCTTT	CASHPIGTEAFF
NA	TRBV5-1	NA	TRBJ1-5	TGCGCCAGCAGCCAAGCAGGGGATCGGGGTCAGCCCCAGCATTTT	CASSQAGDRGQPQHF
NA	TRBV29-1	NA	TRBJ2-2	TGCAGCGTTGGAGATCGGTACACCGGGGAGCTGTTTTTT	CSVGDRYTGELFF
NA	TRBV7-2	NA	TRBJ1-1	TGTGCCAGCAGCTTAGCAGGGGGGACCACTGAAGCTTTCTTT	CASSLAGGTTEAFF
TRBD1	TRBV29-1	NA	TRBJ1-4	TGCAGCGCCCGGGACAGTAGCGAAAAACTGTTTTTT	CSARDSSEKLFF
NA	TRBV27	NA	TRBJ2-7	TGTGCCAGCAGTCCCCGGGACTTCTCCTACGAGCAGTACTTC	CASSPRDFSYEQYF
TRBD1	TRBV5-6	NA	TRBJ2-3	TGTGCCAGCAGCTTGAGGGACAGGGGTCCAGATACGCAGTATTTT	CASSLRDRGPDTQYF
NA	TRBV6-5	NA	TRBJ1-4	TGTGCCAGCAGTACCCGACAGGATGAAAAACTGTTTTTT	CASSTRQDEKLFF
NA	TRBV18	once	TRBJ1-1	TGTGCCAGCTCACCTGGCAGGGGCGCGGCCCAAGCTTTCTTT	CASSPGRGAAQAFF
NA	TRBV5-5	NA	TRBJ1-1	TGTGCCAGCAGCTTGAAGCCGTTAGGTACTGAAGCTTTCTTT	CASSLKPLGTEAFF
NA	TRBV23-1	NA	TRBJ2-7	TGCGCCTGGAGAGTCCAACACTACGAGCAGTACTTC	CAWRVQHYEQYF
NA	TRBV24-1	NA	TRBJ1-2	TGTGCCACCAGTGATTTGCTGACGGATTATGGCTACACCTTC	CATSDLLTDYGYTF
NA	TRBV7-2	once	TRBJ2-3	TGTGCCAGCAGCTTAGTTGGGGGTAGGGATACGCAGTATTTT	CASSLVGGRDTQYF
NA	TRBV3-1/TRBV3-2	NA	TRBJ2-7	TGTGCCAGCAGCCAACAGGGTTTTCTGTACGAGCAGTACTTC	CASSQQGFLYEQYF
NA	TRBV28	NA	TRBJ1-4	TGTGCCAGCAGGCCCTCAAGGTCCAGGACTAATGAAAAACTGTTTTTT	CASRPSRSRTNEKLFF
NA	TRBV27	NA	TRBJ1-1	TGTGCCAGCAGTCTGTCCACGGGCTATACTGAAGCTTTCTTT	CASSLSTGYTEAFF
NA	TRBV20-1	NA	TRBJ1-2	TGCAGTGCCGTTGGACGGGGCTACACCTTC	CSAVGRGYTF
TRBD1	TRBV19	NA	TRBJ1-4	TGTGCCAGTAGTGAGACAGGGGGAGGTGAAAAACTGTTTTTT	CASSETGGGEKLFF
NA	TRBV10-3	NA	TRBJ1-2	TGTGCCATCAGTAGCACGGGGGGCGAAGGCTACACCTTC	CAISSTGGEGYTF
NA	TRBV3-1/TRBV3-2	NA	TRBJ1-2	TGTGCCAGCAGCCAAGATAAGAACTATGGCTACACCTTC	CASSQDKNYGYTF
NA	TRBV27	NA	TRBJ1-3	TGTGCCAGCAGTTTATCCCCCCGAGCTGGAAACACCATATATTTT	CASSLSPRAGNTIYF